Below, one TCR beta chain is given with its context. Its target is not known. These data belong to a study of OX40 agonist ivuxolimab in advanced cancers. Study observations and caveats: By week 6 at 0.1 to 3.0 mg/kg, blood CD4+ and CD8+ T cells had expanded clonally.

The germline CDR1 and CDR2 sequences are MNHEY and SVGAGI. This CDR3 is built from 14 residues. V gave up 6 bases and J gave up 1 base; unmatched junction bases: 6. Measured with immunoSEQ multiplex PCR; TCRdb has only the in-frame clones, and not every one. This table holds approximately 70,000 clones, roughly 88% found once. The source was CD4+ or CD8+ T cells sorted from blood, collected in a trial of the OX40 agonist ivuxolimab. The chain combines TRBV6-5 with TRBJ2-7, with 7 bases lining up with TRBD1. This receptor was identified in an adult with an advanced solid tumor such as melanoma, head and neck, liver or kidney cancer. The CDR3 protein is CASRGGLESYEQYF. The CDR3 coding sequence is TGTGCCAGCAGAGGGGGCTTGGAGTCCTACGAGCAGTACTTC.